One sample yielded the 5 T cell receptor beta chains listed below, sequenced in a study of immune evolution from preneoplasia to lung adenocarcinoma. TCRdb keeps only in-frame clones here, not all; method: immunoSEQ multiplex PCR. The sample yields several thousand clones, over 65% seen once. Sequencing was performed on FFPE lung adenocarcinoma in situ tissue. These TCRs come from a donor at least 70 years old with lung adenocarcinoma.

The rearrangement joins TRBV30 to TRBJ2-7; weak D call: TRBD1 (5 bases). This CDR3 region has 12 residues. V lost 2 bases, J lost 6 bases, and 11 bases lay in between. CDR1 is GTSNPN, CDR2 SVGIG, per germline (reference sequence). The CDR3 sequence: CAWSSKGSEQYF. The DNA for the CDR3 is TGTGCCTGGAGTTCTAAGGGGTCCGAGCAGTACTTC.

The chain is built from TRBV6-5 and TRBJ2-3, with a tentative D call TRBD2 (6 bases). CDR1 is MNHEY and CDR2 is SVGAGI in the germline V gene. The CDR3 loop spans 14 amino acids. V was cut by 6 bases and J by 2 bases, with 12 bases left in between. The CDR3: CASSRRDFTDTQYF. CDR3 DNA sequence: TGTGCCAGCAGCCGCAGGGACTTCACAGATACGCAGTATTTT.

The chain joins TRBV5-1 to TRBJ1-2; tentatively, D is TRBD1 (5 bases). This CDR3 is built from 14 residues. CDR1 is SGHRS and CDR2 is YFSETQ in the germline V gene. The germline V and J ends were trimmed by 0 bases and 2 bases, with 8 bases remaining between them. CDR3 nucleotides: TGCGCCAGCAGCTTGGGGGACGCAAACTATGGCTACACCTTC. It yields the protein CASSLGDANYGYTF.

V gene TRBV5-5 combines with J gene TRBJ2-1; no definite D call. This CDR3 comprises 15 residues. The V end lost 0 bases, the J end lost 2 bases, and 9 bases lay between the germline ends. Per germline, CDR1 SGHKS and CDR2 YYEKEE (reference sequence). The CDR3 DNA is TGTGCCAGCAGCTTGGAGGCACGAACCTACAATGAGCAGTTCTTC. Amino acid sequence: CASSLEARTYNEQFF. Full variable domain (outside the CDR3, taken from reference TRBV5-5 and TRBJ2-1): DAGVTQSPTHLIKTRGQQVTLRCSPISGHKSVSWYQQVLGQGPQFIFQYYEKEERGRGNFPDRFSARQFPNYSSELNVNALLLGDSALYLCASSLEARTYNEQFFGPGTRLTVL.

The chain carries TRBV4-2 and TRBJ2-1; possible D gene TRBD2, 6 bases. The germline gives CDR1 LGHNA, CDR2 YNFKEQ. Trimming cost V 1 base and J 8 bases, with 15 bases left between them. The CDR3 runs to 15 residues. This CDR3 reads CASSQVTGASDEQFF. In DNA, the CDR3 is TGTGCCAGCAGCCAAGTCACGGGAGCTAGCGATGAGCAGTTCTTC.